Below are 25 T cell receptor beta chains sequenced from a single sample in a study of blood T cell repertoires in COVID-19. Clones were sequenced by immunoSEQ multiplex PCR, and TCRdb holds only the in-frame ones, with some missing. The sample lists nearly 35,000 clones, approximately 89% occurring once. The sample taken for sequencing was peripheral blood. Receptor source: a human donor in a cohort sampled during active COVID-19.

The V gene is TRBV7-9, the J gene TRBJ1-1, with a possible D match to TRBD1 (5 bases). The CDR3 is made up of 13 amino acids. Germline loops: CDR1 SEHNR, CDR2 FQNEAQ (reference sequence). The V gene lost 4 bases and the J gene lost 5 bases, with 11 bases spanning the gap. The CDR3 nucleotides are TGTGCCAGCAGCTCGATACAGGAGACTGAAGCTTTCTTT. Its translation is CASSSIQETEAFF.

This rearrangement joins TRBV19 to TRBJ2-7, with TRBD1 matching 8 bases. The junction had 11 bases not matched to a gene; V was cut back by 6 bases and J by 7 bases. Germline loops: CDR1 LNHDA, CDR2 SQIVND (reference sequence). CDR3 size: 14 residues. This CDR3 reads CASRPVDRAGEQYF. The CDR3 DNA sequence: TGTGCCAGTAGGCCAGTGGACAGGGCGGGGGAGCAGTACTTC.

The J gene is TRBJ1-5, the V gene TRBV12-3 or TRBV12-4; 7 positions match TRBD1. The J segment lost 11 bases and the V segment lost 1 base, leaving 5 bases of the junction unmatched. CDR3 length: 13 amino acids. CDR3 protein: CASSLVGGQAQHF. In DNA form, the CDR3 reads TGTGCCAGCAGTTTAGTAGGCGGACAGGCCCAGCATTTT.

The chain couples TRBV3-1 (or the pseudogene TRBV3-2) to TRBJ2-5; 9 nucleotides agree with TRBD2. Trimming took 3 bases from V and 4 from J; bases not matched to a gene: 6. Germline assignment: CDR1 LGHDT and CDR2 YNNKEL (reference sequence). The CDR3 is 15 amino acids. CDR3 amino acids: CASSQAGGLPETQYF. CDR3 nucleotide sequence: TGTGCCAGCAGCCAGGCGGGGGGGTTGCCAGAGACCCAGTACTTC.

The genes are TRBV5-4 and TRBJ2-5; 9 bases are shared with TRBD2. With 3 bases clipped from V and 3 bases from J, the junction kept 9 bases outside the gene matches. The CDR3 spans 16 residues. CDR1 SGHNT and CDR2 YYREEE come from the germline V gene (reference sequence). Here the CDR3 reads CASSSGLAARKETQYF. CDR3 nucleotides: TGTGCCAGCAGCTCGGGACTAGCTGCGAGGAAAGAGACCCAGTACTTC.

For the CDR3, the DNA is TGTGCCAGCAGCTTACGGGATTCGGGAGGAAACACCATATATTTT. Encoded protein: CASSLRDSGGNTIYF. The gene calls are TRBV11-2 and TRBJ1-3, with D uncertain. CDR3 length: 15 amino acids. V gave up 2 bases and J gave up 4 bases, with 12 bases separating them. Germline loops: CDR1 SGHAT, CDR2 FQNNGV.

The chain has TRBV7-8 and TRBJ2-5; D gene ambiguous. CDR1 SGHVS and CDR2 FQNEAQ come from the germline V gene. This CDR3 spans 11 amino acids. Trimming stripped 5 bases from V and 2 bases from J, with 3 bases between. The CDR3 nucleotides read TGTGCCAGCAGCCCTCAAGAGACCCAGTACTTC. This codes for CASSPQETQYF. The whole variable domain, remainder taken from reference TRBV7-8 and TRBJ2-5, is GAGVSQSPRYKVAKRGQDVALRCDPISGHVSLFWYQQALGQGPEFLTYFQNEAQLDKSGLPSDRFFAERPEGSVSTLKIQRTQQEDSAVYLCASSPQETQYFGPGTRLLVL.

V and J are TRBV4-2 and TRBJ1-6; D might be TRBD1 (5 bases). The V gene's germline CDR1 is LGHNA and CDR2 YNFKEQ. There are 17 residues in the CDR3. Trimming removed 0 bases from V and 6 bases from J, with 15 bases in between. As DNA, the CDR3 is TGTGCCAGCAGCCAAGATCGGTTCGGGAGGGGTAATTCACCCCTCCACTTT. Amino acids: CASSQDRFGRGNSPLHF.

The rearrangement joins TRBV5-3 to TRBJ1-5; D remains ambiguous. TRBV5-3 counts as an open reading frame of uncertain function. This CDR3 spans 17 amino acids. V lost 8 bases, J lost 0 bases, and 21 bases lay in between. The chain's CDR3 is CARSQGGPQFSNQPQHF. Written as DNA, the CDR3 is TGTGCCAGGTCTCAAGGAGGTCCGCAGTTTAGCAATCAGCCCCAGCATTTT.

The genes are TRBV24-1 and TRBJ2-3, with 8 bases fitting TRBD1. V dropped 10 bases and J dropped 1; count of bases not matched to a gene: 3. CDR1 KGHDR and CDR2 SFDVKD come from the germline V gene. There are 13 residues in the CDR3. The CDR3 bases are TGTGCCACTACGGGACAGGGCACAGATACGCAGTATTTT. Translating gives CATTGQGTDTQYF.

J is TRBJ2-7 and V is TRBV19; D is possibly TRBD2 (5 bases). Deletions cut 9 bases from V and 2 bases from J, with 17 bases between. CDR1 is LNHDA and CDR2 is SQIVND in the germline V gene (reference sequence). The CDR3 extends over 14 amino acids. The CDR3 loop is CASKEGRLPYEQYF. In DNA, the CDR3 is TGTGCCAGCAAAGAGGGTAGGCTACCCTACGAGCAGTACTTC.

Here the CDR3 DNA reads TGCGCCAGCAGCTTGAGGGCAGGGGACACAGATACGCAGTATTTT. Translation gives CASSLRAGDTDTQYF. V is TRBV5-1 and J is TRBJ2-3; possible D gene TRBD1, 6 bases. V shed 1 base and J shed 2 bases, with 11 bases lying between them. The length of the CDR3 is 15 residues. Germline assignment: CDR1 SGHRS and CDR2 YFSETQ.

This clone was seen just once. This chain connects TRBV24-1 to TRBJ2-2; TRBD1 matches at 7 bases. Germline V gives CDR1 KGHDR, CDR2 SFDVKD. Unmatched junction bases numbered 11, after V lost 3 bases and J lost 5 bases. This CDR3 contains 17 residues. In nucleotides, the CDR3 is TGTGCCACCAGTGATCCTACCGGGACAGCGTTAACCGGGGAGCTGTTTTTT. Its translation is CATSDPTGTALTGELFF.

Judged by abundance, this clone is medium-sized. The chain employs TRBV28 and TRBJ2-2, with TRBD2 as a possible D gene (5 bases). CDR1 is MDHEN and CDR2 is SYDVKM in the germline V gene. V shed 6 bases and J shed 6 bases, with 14 bases lying between them. The CDR3 runs 14 residues. The CDR3 loop is CASSATSAAGELFF. The CDR3 bases are TGTGCCAGCAGCGCAACTAGTGCCGCCGGGGAGCTGTTTTTT.

This clone is a singleton in its sample. The chain carries TRBV9 and TRBJ2-5, with 7 bases that match TRBD2. CDR1 and CDR2 (germline): SGDLS, YYNGEE. Trimming took 7 bases from V and 2 from J; bases not matched to a gene: 5. The CDR3 runs to 13 residues. The CDR3 reads CASGEGLQETQYF. The DNA for the CDR3 is TGTGCCAGCGGGGAGGGCCTTCAAGAGACCCAGTACTTC. The full variable domain, with the rest looked up from reference TRBV9 and TRBJ2-5, is DSGVTQTPKHLITATGQRVTLRCSPRSGDLSVYWYQQSLDQGLQFLIQYYNGEERAKGNILERFSAQQFPDLHSELNLSSLELGDSALYFCASGEGLQETQYFGPGTRLLVL.

The chain links TRBV3-1 (or the pseudogene TRBV3-2) to TRBJ2-6; D unclear. Germline CDR1 reads LGHDT; CDR2 reads YNNKEL (reference sequence). V lost 0 bases, J lost 2 bases, and 5 bases lay in between. The CDR3 is 15 amino acids. CDR3 nucleotide sequence: TGTGCCAGCAGCCAAGATACTGCTGGGGCCAACGTCCTGACTTTC. It codes for CASSQDTAGANVLTF.

The chain is built from TRBV7-2 and TRBJ1-2, with D tentatively TRBD1 (5 bases). With 1 base removed from V and 3 bases from J, the gap between germline ends came to 12 bases. CDR3 length: 15 amino acids. Germline-derived CDR1 and CDR2 are SGHTA and FQGNSA. The CDR3 DNA is TGTGCCAGCAGCTTAGTCACCGGGGGGTACTATGGCTACACCTTC. Its translation is CASSLVTGGYYGYTF.

V gene TRBV7-9 combines with J gene TRBJ2-3; 12 bases match TRBD2. V lost 1 base, J lost 5 bases, and 7 bases stayed unmatched. Per germline, CDR1 SEHNR and CDR2 FQNEAQ (reference sequence). The CDR3 spans 17 residues. The CDR3 nucleotides read TGTGCCAGCAGCTTAGGAGCTAGCGGGGGGGCCGGAGATACGCAGTATTTT. This sequence encodes CASSLGASGGAGDTQYF.

The chain couples TRBV3-1 (or the pseudogene TRBV3-2) to TRBJ1-2, with 10 bases aligning to TRBD1. CDR1 is LGHDT, CDR2 YNNKEL, per germline (reference sequence). J gave up 8 bases and V 5 bases, and 8 bases lay outside the gene matches. The CDR3 totals 14 residues. As DNA, the CDR3 is TGTGCCAGCAGCGCCCGGGACAGGGGTGGGGGCTACACCTTC. It translates to CASSARDRGGGYTF.

The V call is TRBV5-4, the J call TRBJ1-1, with TRBD1 as a possible D gene (5 bases). The ends were cut back, 3 bases at V and 3 bases at J, with 12 bases in the middle. CDR1 and CDR2 (germline): SGHNT, YYREEE (reference sequence). This CDR3 comprises 14 residues. CDR3 DNA: TGTGCCAGCAGCTCTCAGGGTGAGGACACTGAAGCTTTCTTT. Its translation: CASSSQGEDTEAFF.

The chain couples TRBV5-5 to TRBJ1-4, with 8 bases lining up with TRBD1. In germline, CDR1 is SGHKS, CDR2 YYEKEE (reference sequence). The length of the CDR3 is 14 residues. Trimming removed 3 bases from V and 8 bases from J; junction bases left unmatched: 6. CDR3 bases: TGTGCCAGCAGCTCTGGACAGGGAGGGGAAAAACTGTTTTTT. It translates to CASSSGQGGEKLFF.

This clone showed up just a few times. The chain is built from TRBV7-2 and TRBJ2-2, with D possibly being TRBD2 (7 bases). This CDR3 is 14 amino acids long. The V gene's germline CDR1 is SGHTA and CDR2 FQGNSA. Trimming left V 7 bases short and J 6 bases short, with 15 bases between. DNA for the CDR3: TGTGCCAGCACACGGGGGGCCGGGGCCGGGGAGCTGTTTTTT. It specifies CASTRGAGAGELFF.

The chain carries TRBV18 and TRBJ1-1, with D uncertain. The V and J ends lost 5 bases and 5 bases respectively, with 15 bases between them. This CDR3 comprises 14 residues. Per germline, CDR1 KGHSH and CDR2 LQKENI. In DNA form, the CDR3 reads TGTGCCAGCTCAGTCTCGAACCCGGGAACTGAAGCTTTCTTT. The encoded protein is CASSVSNPGTEAFF.

The CDR3 DNA follows: TGCGCCAGCAGCTTGGACCTACTAGCGAGCTCCTACAATGAGCAGTTCTTC. Residues: CASSLDLLASSYNEQFF. The J gene is TRBJ2-1, the V gene TRBV5-1; 7 bases are shared with TRBD2. Trimming cost V 0 bases and J 0 bases; bases outside gene matches: 6. The CDR3 loop spans 17 amino acids. Per the germline V gene, CDR1 is SGHRS and CDR2 is YFSETQ. Using reference TRBV5-1 and TRBJ2-1 for the parts outside the CDR3, the full variable domain is KAGVTQTPRYLIKTRGQQVTLSCSPISGHRSVSWYQQTPGQGLQFLFEYFSETQRNKGNFPGRFSGRQFSNSRSEMNVSTLELGDSALYLCASSLDLLASSYNEQFFGPGTRLTVL.

The rearrangement uses TRBV4-2 and TRBJ2-1, with 11 bases aligning to TRBD1. This CDR3 has 15 amino acids. With V trimmed by 6 bases and J by 5 bases, 6 bases remained unmatched. Looked up from germline, CDR1 is LGHNA and CDR2 is YNFKEQ. The CDR3: CASSKPGQGDNEQFF. DNA for the CDR3: TGTGCCAGCAGTAAACCGGGACAGGGGGACAATGAGCAGTTCTTC.